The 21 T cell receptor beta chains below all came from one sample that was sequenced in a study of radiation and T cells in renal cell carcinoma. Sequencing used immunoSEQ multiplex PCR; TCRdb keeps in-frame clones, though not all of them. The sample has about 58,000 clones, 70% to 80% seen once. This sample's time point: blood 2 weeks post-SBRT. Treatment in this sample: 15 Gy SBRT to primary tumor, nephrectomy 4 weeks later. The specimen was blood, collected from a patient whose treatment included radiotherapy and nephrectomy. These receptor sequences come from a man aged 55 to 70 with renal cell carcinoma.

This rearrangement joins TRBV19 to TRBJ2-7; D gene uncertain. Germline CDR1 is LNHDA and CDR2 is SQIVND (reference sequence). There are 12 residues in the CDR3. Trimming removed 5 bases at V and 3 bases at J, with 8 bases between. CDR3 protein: CASSAFNYEQYF. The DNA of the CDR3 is TGTGCCAGTAGTGCCTTCAACTACGAGCAGTACTTC.

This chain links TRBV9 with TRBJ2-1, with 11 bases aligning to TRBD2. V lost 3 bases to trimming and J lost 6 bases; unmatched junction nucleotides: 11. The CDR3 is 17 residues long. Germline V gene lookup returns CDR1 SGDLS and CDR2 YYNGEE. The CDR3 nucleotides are TGTGCCAGCAGCGGTAGACTAGCGGGATCGAAAAGCAATGAGCAGTTCTTC. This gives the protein CASSGRLAGSKSNEQFF.

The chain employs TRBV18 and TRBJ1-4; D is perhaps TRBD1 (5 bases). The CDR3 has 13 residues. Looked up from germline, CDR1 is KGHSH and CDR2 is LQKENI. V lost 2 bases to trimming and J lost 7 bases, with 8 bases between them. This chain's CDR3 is CASSPAGFEKLFF. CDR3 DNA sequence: TGTGCCAGCTCACCAGCAGGGTTTGAAAAACTGTTTTTT.

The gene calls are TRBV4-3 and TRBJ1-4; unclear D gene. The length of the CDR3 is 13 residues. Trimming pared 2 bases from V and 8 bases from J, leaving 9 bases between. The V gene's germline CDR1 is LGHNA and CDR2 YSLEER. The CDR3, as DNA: TGCGCCAGCAGCCAAATGATAGGAGAAAAACTGTTTTTT. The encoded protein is CASSQMIGEKLFF.

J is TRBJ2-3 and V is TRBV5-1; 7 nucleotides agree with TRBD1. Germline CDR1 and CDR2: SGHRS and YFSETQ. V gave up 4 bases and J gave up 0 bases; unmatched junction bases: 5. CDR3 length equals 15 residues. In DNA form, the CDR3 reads TGCGCCAGCAGCCCCAGGGACAGCAGCACAGATACGCAGTATTTT. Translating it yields CASSPRDSSTDTQYF.

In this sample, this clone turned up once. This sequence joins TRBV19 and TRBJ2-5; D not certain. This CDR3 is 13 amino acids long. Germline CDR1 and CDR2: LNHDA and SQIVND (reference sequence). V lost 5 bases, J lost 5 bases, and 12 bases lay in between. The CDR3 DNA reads TGTGCCAGTAGTGGCCCAACCATGGAGACCCAGTACTTC. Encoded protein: CASSGPTMETQYF.

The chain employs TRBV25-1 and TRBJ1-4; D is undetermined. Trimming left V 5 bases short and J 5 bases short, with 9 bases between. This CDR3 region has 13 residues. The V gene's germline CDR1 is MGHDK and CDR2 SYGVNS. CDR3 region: CASSSVQNEKLFF. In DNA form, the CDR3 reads TGTGCCAGCAGTAGCGTCCAGAATGAAAAACTGTTTTTT.

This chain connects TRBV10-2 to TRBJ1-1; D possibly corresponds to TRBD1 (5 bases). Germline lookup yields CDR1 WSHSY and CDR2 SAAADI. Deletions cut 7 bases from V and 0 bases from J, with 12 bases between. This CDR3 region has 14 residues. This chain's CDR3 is CASIDRFMNTEAFF. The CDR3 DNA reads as TGCGCCAGCATCGACAGATTTATGAACACTGAAGCTTTCTTT.

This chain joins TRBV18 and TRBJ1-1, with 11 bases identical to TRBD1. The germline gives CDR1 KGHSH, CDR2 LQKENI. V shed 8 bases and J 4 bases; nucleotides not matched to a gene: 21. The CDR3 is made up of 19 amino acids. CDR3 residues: CASRRGLEGTGGQGTEAFF. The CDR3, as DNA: TGTGCCAGCCGCCGGGGACTCGAAGGGACAGGGGGACAGGGCACTGAAGCTTTCTTT.

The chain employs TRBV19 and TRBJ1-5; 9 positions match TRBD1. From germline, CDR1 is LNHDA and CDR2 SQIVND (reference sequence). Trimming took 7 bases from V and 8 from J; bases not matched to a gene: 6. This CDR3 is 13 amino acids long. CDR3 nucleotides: TGTGCCAGTATAGGACAGGGGAGGGAGCCCCAGCATTTT. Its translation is CASIGQGREPQHF.

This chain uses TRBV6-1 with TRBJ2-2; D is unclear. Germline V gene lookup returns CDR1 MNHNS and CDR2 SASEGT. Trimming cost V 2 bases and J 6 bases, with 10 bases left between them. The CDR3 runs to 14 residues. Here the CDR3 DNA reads TGTGCCAGCAGTGAAAACTCCCTGGCCGGGGAGCTGTTTTTT. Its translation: CASSENSLAGELFF.

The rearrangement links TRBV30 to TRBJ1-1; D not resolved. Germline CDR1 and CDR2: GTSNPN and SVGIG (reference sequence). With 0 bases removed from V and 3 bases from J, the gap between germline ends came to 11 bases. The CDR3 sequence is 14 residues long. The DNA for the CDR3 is TGTGCCTGGAGTGTACGAGTAAGGGACACTGAAGCTTTCTTT. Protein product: CAWSVRVRDTEAFF. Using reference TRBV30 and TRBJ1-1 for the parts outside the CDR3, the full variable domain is SQTIHQWPATLVQPVGSPLSLECTVEGTSNPNLYWYRQAAGRGLQLLFYSVGIGQISSEVPQNLSASRPQDRQFILSSKKLLLSDSGFYLCAWSVRVRDTEAFFGQGTRLTVV.

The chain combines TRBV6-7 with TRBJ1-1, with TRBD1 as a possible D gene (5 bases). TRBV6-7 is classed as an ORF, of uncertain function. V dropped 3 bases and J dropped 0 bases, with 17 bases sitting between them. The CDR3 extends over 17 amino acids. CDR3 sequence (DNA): TGTGCCAGCAGTTATCTAGATCCGGGACGTTTGAACACTGAAGCTTTCTTT. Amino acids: CASSYLDPGRLNTEAFF.

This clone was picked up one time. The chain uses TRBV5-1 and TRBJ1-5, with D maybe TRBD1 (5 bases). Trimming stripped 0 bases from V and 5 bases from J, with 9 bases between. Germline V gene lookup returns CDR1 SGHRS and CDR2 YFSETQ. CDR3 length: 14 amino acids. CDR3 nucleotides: TGCGCCAGCAGCTTGGACGGGGGGGATCAGCCCCAGCATTTT. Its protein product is CASSLDGGDQPQHF. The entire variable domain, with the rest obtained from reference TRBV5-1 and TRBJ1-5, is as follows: KAGVTQTPRYLIKTRGQQVTLSCSPISGHRSVSWYQQTPGQGLQFLFEYFSETQRNKGNFPGRFSGRQFSNSRSEMNVSTLELGDSALYLCASSLDGGDQPQHFGDGTRLSIL.

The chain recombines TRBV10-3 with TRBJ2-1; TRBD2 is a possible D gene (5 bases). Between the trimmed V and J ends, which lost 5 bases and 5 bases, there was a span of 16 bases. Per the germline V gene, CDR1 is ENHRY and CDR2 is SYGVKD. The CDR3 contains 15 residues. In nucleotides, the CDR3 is TGTGCCATCAGTAACCTAGCTGTACTTCACAATGAGCAGTTCTTC. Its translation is CAISNLAVLHNEQFF.

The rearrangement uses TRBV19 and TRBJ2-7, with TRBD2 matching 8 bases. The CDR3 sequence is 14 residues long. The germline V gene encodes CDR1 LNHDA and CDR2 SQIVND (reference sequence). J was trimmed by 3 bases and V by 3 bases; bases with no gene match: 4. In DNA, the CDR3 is TGTGCCAGTAGTATTTCCGGGACTAGCTACGAGCAGTACGTC. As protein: CASSISGTSYEQYV.

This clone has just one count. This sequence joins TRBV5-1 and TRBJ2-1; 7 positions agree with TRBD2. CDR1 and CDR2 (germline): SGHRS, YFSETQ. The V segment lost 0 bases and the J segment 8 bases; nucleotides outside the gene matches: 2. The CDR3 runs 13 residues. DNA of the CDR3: TGCGCCAGCAGCTTGGCGGGGGGATATGAGCAGTTCTTC. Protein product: CASSLAGGYEQFF.

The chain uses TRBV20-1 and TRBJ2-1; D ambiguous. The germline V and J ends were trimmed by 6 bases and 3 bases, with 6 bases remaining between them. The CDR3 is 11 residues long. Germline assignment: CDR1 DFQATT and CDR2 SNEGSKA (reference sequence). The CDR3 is CSAPNYNEQFF. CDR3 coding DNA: TGCAGTGCGCCGAACTACAATGAGCAGTTCTTC.

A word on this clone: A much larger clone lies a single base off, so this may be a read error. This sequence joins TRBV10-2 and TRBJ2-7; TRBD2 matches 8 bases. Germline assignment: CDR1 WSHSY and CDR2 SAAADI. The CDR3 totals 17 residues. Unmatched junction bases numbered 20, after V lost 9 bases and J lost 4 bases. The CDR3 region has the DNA TGCGCCAGGCCTAACGGGGGGGCAGACATTTACTATTACGAGCAGTACTTC. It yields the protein CARPNGGADIYYYEQYF.

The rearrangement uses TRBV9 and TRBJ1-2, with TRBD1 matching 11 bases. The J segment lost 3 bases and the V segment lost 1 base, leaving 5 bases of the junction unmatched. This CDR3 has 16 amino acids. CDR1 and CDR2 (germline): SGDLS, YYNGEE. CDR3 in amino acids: CASSVTDRGHHYGYTF. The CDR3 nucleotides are TGTGCCAGCAGCGTAACGGACAGGGGGCATCACTATGGCTACACCTTC.

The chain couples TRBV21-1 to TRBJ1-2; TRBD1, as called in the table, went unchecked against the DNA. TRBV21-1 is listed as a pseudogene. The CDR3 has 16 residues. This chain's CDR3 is CASSTGGARSNYGYTF. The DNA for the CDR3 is TGTGCCAGCTCTACAGGGGGGGCGCGATCTAACTATGGCTACACCTTC.